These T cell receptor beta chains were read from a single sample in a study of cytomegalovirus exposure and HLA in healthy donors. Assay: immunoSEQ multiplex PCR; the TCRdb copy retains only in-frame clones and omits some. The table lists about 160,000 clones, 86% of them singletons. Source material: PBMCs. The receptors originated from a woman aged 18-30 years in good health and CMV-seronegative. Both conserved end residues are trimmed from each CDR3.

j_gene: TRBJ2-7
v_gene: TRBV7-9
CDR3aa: ASSLDRVEQY

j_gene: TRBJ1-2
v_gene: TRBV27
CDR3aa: ASSLGGNYGYT

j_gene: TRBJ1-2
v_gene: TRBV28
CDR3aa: ASRPAGEGVGYT

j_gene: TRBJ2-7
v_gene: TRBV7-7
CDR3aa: ASSLGVGLSYEQY

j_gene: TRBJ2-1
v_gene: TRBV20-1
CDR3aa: SASQYNEQF

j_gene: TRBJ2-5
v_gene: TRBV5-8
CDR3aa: ASRPQETQY

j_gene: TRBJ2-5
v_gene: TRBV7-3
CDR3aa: ASSSDSGQAGTQY

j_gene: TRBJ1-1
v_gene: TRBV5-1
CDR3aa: ASSTHREGTEAF

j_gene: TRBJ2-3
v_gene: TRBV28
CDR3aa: ASKEGGGVKDTQY

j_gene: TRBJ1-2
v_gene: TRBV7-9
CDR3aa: ASRPNDSPYYGYT

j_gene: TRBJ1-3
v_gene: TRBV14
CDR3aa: ASSHINQGGSGNTIY

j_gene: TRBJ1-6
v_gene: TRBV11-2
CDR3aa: ASSVDRLNSPLH

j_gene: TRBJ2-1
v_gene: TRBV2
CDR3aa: ASSSGTYNEQF

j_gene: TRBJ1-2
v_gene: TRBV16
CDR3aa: ASSQRPGQGTGYT

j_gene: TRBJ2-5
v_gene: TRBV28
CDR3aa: ASTRRTSWETQY

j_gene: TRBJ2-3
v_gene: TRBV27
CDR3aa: ASSSPGGSNTDTQY

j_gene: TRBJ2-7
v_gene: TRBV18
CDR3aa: ASSPLNTGSYEQY

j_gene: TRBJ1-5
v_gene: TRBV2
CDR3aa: ASSVFSDVSGQPQH

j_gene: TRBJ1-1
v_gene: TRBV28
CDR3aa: ASSPDRGRAF

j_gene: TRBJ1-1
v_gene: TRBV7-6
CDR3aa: ASQGALNTEAF

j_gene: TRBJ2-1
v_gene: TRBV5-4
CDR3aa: ASSPGIVNEQF

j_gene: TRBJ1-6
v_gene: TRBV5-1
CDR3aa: ASSFDTTGVRSPLH